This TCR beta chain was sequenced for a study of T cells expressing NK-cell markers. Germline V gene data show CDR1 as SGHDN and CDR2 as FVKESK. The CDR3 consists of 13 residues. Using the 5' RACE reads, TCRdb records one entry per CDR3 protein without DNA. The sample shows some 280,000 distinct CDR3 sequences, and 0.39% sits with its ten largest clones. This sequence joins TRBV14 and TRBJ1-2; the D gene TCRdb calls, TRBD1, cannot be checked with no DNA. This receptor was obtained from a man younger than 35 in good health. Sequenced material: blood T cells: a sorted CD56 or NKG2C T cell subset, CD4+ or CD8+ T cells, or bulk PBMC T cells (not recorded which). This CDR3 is CASSYKGASGYTF.